Shown below are 31 T cell receptor beta chains from a single sample sequenced in a study of technical replicates of blood from several donors. Sequencing used immunoSEQ multiplex PCR; TCRdb keeps in-frame clones, though not all of them. The sample carries 60,000 to 80,000 clones, roughly 90% recorded once. Sequenced: PBMCs. The receptors come from a human donor in good health. Some clones in this sample may be carry-over from other donors' samples.

This chain joins TRBV6-5 and TRBJ2-7, with D unclear. Germline CDR1 reads MNHEY; CDR2 reads SVGAGI. V lost 0 bases and J lost 0, with 9 bases in between. CDR3 length: 15 amino acids. In nucleotides, the CDR3 is TGTGCCAGCAGTTACTCGCCAGTAGCCTCCTACGAGCAGTACTTC. This encodes CASSYSPVASYEQYF.

The rearrangement uses TRBV30 and TRBJ1-2; D possibly corresponds to TRBD1 (5 bases). The germline CDR1 and CDR2 sequences are GTSNPN and SVGIG (reference sequence). V was clipped by 0 bases and J by 7 bases, with 9 bases between them. This CDR3 is built from 12 residues. CDR3 nucleotide sequence: TGTGCCTGGAGTGTGGGGGGGGTTGGCTACACCTTC. This gives the protein CAWSVGGVGYTF.

The chain has TRBV5-1 and TRBJ2-5; TRBD2 matches 7 bases. The J segment lost 5 bases and the V segment lost 1 base, leaving 8 bases of the junction unmatched. The CDR3 covers 15 residues. Germline V gene sequence: CDR1 SGHRS, CDR2 YFSETQ. The CDR3 DNA follows: TGCGCCAGCAGCTTGCCAGCGGGGATCCGGGAGACCCAGTACTTC. Translated: CASSLPAGIRETQYF.

The CDR3 nucleotides read TGTGCCAGCTCACTCTCGGGGGTTACTGAAGCTTTCTTT. Translation: CASSLSGVTEAFF. This sequence joins TRBV18 and TRBJ1-1; D perhaps matches TRBD1 (5 bases). V dropped 4 bases and J dropped 5 bases, with 11 bases sitting between them. Germline values: CDR1 KGHSH, CDR2 LQKENI. CDR3 length: 13 amino acids.

DNA for the CDR3: TGCGCCAGCAGCTTAGGCGGTCAGGGGCATGAGCAGTTCTTC. It encodes CASSLGGQGHEQFF. The J gene is TRBJ2-1, the V gene TRBV5-1; D perhaps matches TRBD1 (6 bases). Trimming took off 2 bases at V and 8 bases at J, with 14 bases between the two ends. The CDR3 has 14 amino acids. CDR1 SGHRS and CDR2 YFSETQ come from the germline V gene.

The rearrangement uses TRBV9 and TRBJ2-3; D uncertain. Germline V gene lookup returns CDR1 SGDLS and CDR2 YYNGEE. This CDR3 spans 16 amino acids. Deletions cut 0 bases from V and 2 bases from J, with 13 bases between. As DNA, the CDR3 is TGTGCCAGCAGCGTAGATATGTGGGCCACCACAGATACGCAGTATTTT. The encoded protein is CASSVDMWATTDTQYF.

The chain has TRBV5-5 and TRBJ1-4; 9 bases are shared with TRBD1. Trimming at V came to 1 base and at J to 7 bases, leaving 11 bases not matched to a gene. This CDR3 is built from 17 residues. Looked up from germline, CDR1 is SGHKS and CDR2 is YYEKEE (reference sequence). The chain's CDR3 is CASSLLPGGTGREKLFF. The CDR3 DNA sequence: TGTGCCAGCAGCTTGCTCCCGGGCGGGACAGGGCGTGAAAAACTGTTTTTT.

The rearrangement links TRBV4-1 to TRBJ1-1; D gene uncertain. V was shortened by 1 base and J by 12 bases, with 12 bases between the two germline ends. Per germline, CDR1 MGHRA and CDR2 YSYEKL. CDR3 size: 12 residues. DNA of the CDR3: TGCGCCAGCAGCCAAGGTGCGGGGTTGACTTTCTTT. This sequence encodes CASSQGAGLTFF.

V and J are TRBV19 and TRBJ2-7, with 9 bases matching TRBD1. Trimming at V came to 6 bases and at J to 4 bases, leaving 13 bases not matched to a gene. CDR3 size: 16 residues. Germline CDR1 LNHDA, CDR2 SQIVND (reference sequence). CDR3 region: CASSSWGQGLEYEQYF. CDR3 nucleotides: TGTGCCAGTAGCAGTTGGGGACAGGGCTTGGAATACGAGCAGTACTTC. Using reference TRBV19 and TRBJ2-7 for the parts outside the CDR3, the full variable domain is DGGITQSPKYLFRKEGQNVTLSCEQNLNHDAMYWYRQDPGQGLRLIYYSQIVNDFQKGDIAEGYSVSREKKESFPLTVTSAQKNPTAFYLCASSSWGQGLEYEQYFGPGTRLTVT.

The gene calls are TRBV2 and TRBJ2-5; TRBD2 agrees at 11 bases. This CDR3 has 15 amino acids. Looked up from germline, CDR1 is SNHLY and CDR2 is FYNNEI. The junction had 12 bases not matched to a gene; V was cut back by 11 bases and J by 4 bases. The CDR3 DNA reads TGTGCCCTTGGGCTAGCGGGAGGCCGGGGAGAGACCCAGTACTTC. Protein sequence: CALGLAGGRGETQYF.

The gene calls are TRBV5-1 and TRBJ2-2, with 8 bases identical to TRBD2. V gave up 2 bases and J gave up 2 bases; unmatched junction bases: 5. This CDR3 contains 16 residues. Germline CDR1 reads SGHRS; CDR2 reads YFSETQ. The CDR3 bases are TGCGCCAGCAGCTTAATAGCGGGGCATAACACCGGGGAGCTGTTTTTT. Amino acid sequence: CASSLIAGHNTGELFF. The whole variable domain, filled in from reference TRBV5-1 and TRBJ2-2, reads KAGVTQTPRYLIKTRGQQVTLSCSPISGHRSVSWYQQTPGQGLQFLFEYFSETQRNKGNFPGRFSGRQFSNSRSEMNVSTLELGDSALYLCASSLIAGHNTGELFFGEGSRLTVL.

This sequence joins TRBV27 and TRBJ2-7; TRBD1 aligns across 7 bases. The J segment lost 6 bases and the V segment lost 4 bases, leaving 9 bases of the junction unmatched. CDR3 size: 14 residues. CDR1 MNHEY and CDR2 SMNVEV come from the germline V gene (reference sequence). The CDR3 loop reads CASSSRGTSGEQYF. The CDR3 coding sequence is TGTGCCAGCAGTTCCAGGGGGACGTCCGGCGAGCAGTACTTC.

The chain couples TRBV5-8 to TRBJ2-7, with 8 nucleotides matching TRBD1. The CDR3 loop spans 16 amino acids. The germline gives CDR1 SGHTS, CDR2 YDEGEE. V gave up 1 base and J gave up 6 bases; unmatched junction bases: 12. This CDR3 is CASSLPGQAPTLEQYF. The CDR3 DNA reads TGTGCCAGCAGCTTGCCGGGACAGGCCCCAACTCTCGAGCAGTACTTC.

The chain is built from TRBV4-2 and TRBJ2-3; D possibly corresponds to TRBD2 (6 bases). Germline assignment: CDR1 LGHNA and CDR2 YNFKEQ. Trimming left V 1 base short and J 4 bases short, with 9 bases between. The CDR3 runs to 14 residues. The CDR3 region is CASSQGLEADTQYF. DNA of the CDR3: TGTGCCAGCAGCCAAGGACTAGAGGCAGATACGCAGTATTTT.

This clone was detected only once. The chain uses TRBV4-3 and TRBJ2-3; D may be TRBD2 (6 bases). The CDR3 contains 15 residues. V lost 4 bases and J lost 0, with 11 bases in between. Germline V gene sequence: CDR1 LGHNA, CDR2 YSLEER. The CDR3 spells CASSPGTASTDTQYF. CDR3 sequence (DNA): TGCGCCAGCAGCCCCGGGACTGCTAGCACAGATACGCAGTATTTT.

The chain employs TRBV7-2 and TRBJ2-4; 9 nucleotides align to TRBD2. J was trimmed by 5 bases and V by 1 base; bases with no gene match: 6. The CDR3 length is 16 residues. Germline loops: CDR1 SGHTA, CDR2 FQGNSA. CDR3 amino acids: CASSLGSLAGQNIQYF. CDR3 sequence (DNA): TGTGCCAGCAGCTTAGGTAGCCTAGCGGGGCAAAACATTCAGTACTTC.

This clone was recorded only once. The chain links TRBV6-6 to TRBJ2-3; D perhaps matches TRBD1 (5 bases). V lost 6 bases and J lost 2, with 18 bases in between. This CDR3 has 16 residues. Germline CDR1 and CDR2: MNHNY and SVGAGI (reference sequence). Here the CDR3 DNA reads TGTGCCAGCAGGAGATTTAAGGGGATGAACACAGATACGCAGTATTTT. The encoded protein is CASRRFKGMNTDTQYF.

The rearrangement links TRBV6-5 to TRBJ1-1, with D uncertain. The ends were cut back, 2 bases at V and 0 bases at J, with 7 bases in the middle. Germline assignment: CDR1 MNHEY and CDR2 SVGAGI. This CDR3 spans 14 amino acids. The CDR3 here is CASSYSPMNTEAFF. CDR3 in DNA: TGTGCCAGCAGTTACAGCCCCATGAACACTGAAGCTTTCTTT.

The chain couples TRBV30 to TRBJ2-1, with 8 nucleotides matching TRBD2. Germline trimming cut 3 bases from V and 9 bases from J; bases unmatched to any gene: 7. This CDR3 is 13 amino acids long. Germline-derived CDR1 and CDR2 are GTSNPN and SVGIG (reference sequence). CDR3 region: CAWRTSGVGEQFF. The CDR3 DNA is TGTGCCTGGAGAACTAGCGGAGTGGGTGAGCAGTTCTTC.

This clone has more than one count but fewer than ten. V usage is TRBV29-1 and J usage is TRBJ2-7; possibly TRBD1 for D (6 bases). Germline loops: CDR1 SQVTM, CDR2 ANQGSEA. V gave up 1 base and J gave up 2 bases, with 12 bases separating them. CDR3 size: 14 residues. CDR3 coding DNA: TGCAGCGTTGAAGGGCAGGGGTTCCCCTACGAGCAGTACTTC. It codes for CSVEGQGFPYEQYF.

The CDR3 nucleotides read TGCGCCAGCAGCTTGGTTAGCGGGAGGGCCGGGGATGAGCAGTTCTTC. The encoded protein is CASSLVSGRAGDEQFF. The V call is TRBV5-1, the J call TRBJ2-1; 11 bases are a match to TRBD2. Germline CDR1 SGHRS, CDR2 YFSETQ. J gave up 8 bases and V 0 bases, and 7 bases lay outside the gene matches. The CDR3 loop spans 16 amino acids.

The genes are TRBV5-6 and TRBJ2-1; 7 bases match TRBD2. The germline gives CDR1 SGHDT, CDR2 YYEEEE. This CDR3 contains 12 residues. V gave up 6 bases and J gave up 10 bases; unmatched junction bases: 7. The CDR3 DNA reads as TGTGCCAGCACCCCCGGCGGGGGAGAGCAGTTCTTC. Translated, it gives CASTPGGGEQFF.

Ten or more counts support this clone. The genes are TRBV2 and TRBJ1-3, with D possibly being TRBD1 (5 bases). The CDR3 sequence is 15 residues long. The germline V gene encodes CDR1 SNHLY and CDR2 FYNNEI. V lost 10 bases, J lost 0 bases, and 16 bases lay in between. This CDR3 reads CAILDTLNSGNTIYF. The CDR3 DNA reads TGTGCCATCCTGGACACGTTAAACTCTGGAAACACCATATATTTT.

The V call is TRBV7-2, the J call TRBJ2-3; 7 bases agree with TRBD1. Losses at the gene ends were 3 bases for V and 9 bases for J; bases not matched to a gene: 15. The CDR3 is made up of 16 amino acids. The germline V gene encodes CDR1 SGHTA and CDR2 FQGNSA. The CDR3 DNA reads TGTGCCAGCAGCTTCGGGGTCGGATCATCCAGGGGGACGCAGTATTTT. Its protein product is CASSFGVGSSRGTQYF.

J is TRBJ2-7 and V is TRBV6-1; D may be TRBD2 (6 bases). The CDR3 spans 12 residues. The germline V and J ends were trimmed by 9 bases and 6 bases, with 15 bases remaining between them. Germline V gene data show CDR1 as MNHNS and CDR2 as SASEGT. The CDR3 bases are TGTGCCAGTGGCGGGGCCGGGTTCGAGCAGTACTTC. Translated, it gives CASGGAGFEQYF.

This CDR3 reads CASIAAVGGNYGYTF. The CDR3 region has the DNA TGTGCCAGTATAGCGGCAGTGGGCGGGAACTATGGCTACACCTTC. The chain couples TRBV19 to TRBJ1-2; no reliable D call. CDR1 LNHDA and CDR2 SQIVND come from the germline V gene (reference sequence). This CDR3 comprises 15 residues. Between the trimmed V and J ends, which lost 7 bases and 2 bases, there was a span of 17 bases.

CDR3 DNA: TGTGCCAGCAGTGACTGGTGGGAGAGGGAGCAGTACTTC. Encoded protein: CASSDWWEREQYF. The chain links TRBV2 to TRBJ2-7; D is possibly TRBD2 (5 bases). Germline values: CDR1 SNHLY, CDR2 FYNNEI. The CDR3 has 13 residues. Trimming took off 3 bases at V and 7 bases at J, with 13 bases between the two ends.

J is TRBJ1-3 and V is TRBV28; D might be TRBD1 (6 bases). The CDR3 length is 15 residues. Trimming cost V 2 bases and J 0 bases, with 8 bases left between them. The germline gives CDR1 MDHEN, CDR2 SYDVKM. CDR3 nucleotides: TGTGCCAGCAGTTTAGGACAGAGCTCTGGAAACACCATATATTTT. The encoded protein is CASSLGQSSGNTIYF.

The V gene is TRBV4-2, the J gene TRBJ1-2; 9 nucleotides match TRBD1. J lost 5 bases, V lost 4 bases, and 5 bases had no gene match. There are 14 residues in the CDR3. The germline V gene encodes CDR1 LGHNA and CDR2 YNFKEQ. CDR3 DNA: TGTGCCAGCAGCCGGACAGGGGAGGAGTATGGCTACACCTTC. This sequence encodes CASSRTGEEYGYTF.

This chain joins TRBV5-1 and TRBJ2-1; D is uncertain. From germline, CDR1 is SGHRS and CDR2 YFSETQ. V lost 4 bases to trimming and J lost 0 bases, with 11 bases between them. This CDR3 comprises 15 residues. The CDR3 DNA reads as TGCGCCAGCAGCCTCAGTTCCCCCTCCTACAATGAGCAGTTCTTC. Translating it yields CASSLSSPSYNEQFF.

The chain employs TRBV7-2 and TRBJ1-1; 7 bases match TRBD1. The CDR3 loop spans 12 amino acids. The V and J ends lost 5 bases and 6 bases, in that order; junction bases with no gene match: 3. The germline CDR1 and CDR2 sequences are SGHTA and FQGNSA. The CDR3, as DNA: TGTGCCAGCAGCGGAGGGACAGCTGAAGCTTTCTTT. Translating it yields CASSGGTAEAFF.